These T cell receptor beta chains were read from a single sample in a study of control samples from healthy donors and cancer patients. Sequenced by immunoSEQ multiplex PCR; TCRdb stores in-frame clones only, minus some. Of 90,000 to 150,000 clones in the sample, approximately 87% were seen once. The sequencing sample was made of blood. These receptors all stem from a young man in good health. Both conserved end residues are part of each CDR3. The D gene is left open where the match is weak. Where a row states a size, it is once, few, many or the class of an expanded clone; other rows omit it.

TGTGCCAGCAGCGTGGACAGGGGAAAGACCCAGTACTTC CASSVDRGKTQYF TRBD1 13 TRBV7-3 - TRBJ2-5
TGCGCCAGCAGCCTCACGGCGGGTCCGGGGGCGTTCCAAGAGACCCAGTACTTC CASSLTAGPGAFQETQYF - 18 TRBV5-1 - TRBJ2-5
TGTGCCAGCTCATTCCGGGCTCAGGGAGGCTCACCCCTCCACTTT CASSFRAQGGSPLHF - 15 TRBV18 - TRBJ1-6
TGTGCCAGCAGCTACTCGGGGGGCAGTGAGTACTTC CASSYSGGSEYF - 12 TRBV7-9 - TRBJ2-4
TGTGCCAGCAGTCATCCGGGACAGGGTTATGGCTACACCTTC CASSHPGQGYGYTF TRBD1 14 TRBV6-6 - TRBJ1-2
TGTGCCAGCAGCTTATCTAGCCTTAGCACAGATACGCAGTATTTT CASSLSSLSTDTQYF - 15 TRBV7-3 once TRBJ2-3
TGTGCCAGCAGCTTAGTGGAGACTTTCTTT CASSLVETFF - 10 TRBV7-9 - TRBJ1-1
TGTGCCAGCAGCCAAGCCATTCGGGGGGGCCATGGCTACACCTTC CASSQAIRGGHGYTF - 15 TRBV3-1/TRBV3-2 - TRBJ1-2
TGCGCCAGCAGCCGAGGGGGACAGGGGTCGGGCGAGCAGTACTTC CASSRGGQGSGEQYF TRBD1 15 TRBV4-1 - TRBJ2-7
TGCGCCAGCAGCCAGGGCAGCCAACCGTACCAAGAGACCCAGTACTTC CASSQGSQPYQETQYF - 16 TRBV4-1 - TRBJ2-5
TGTGCCAGCAGCCCCGGGGTCCCTTATGGCTACACCTTC CASSPGVPYGYTF - 13 TRBV27 - TRBJ1-2
TGTGCCAGTGGGACAGGGTCGGGAGATACGCAGTATTTT CASGTGSGDTQYF TRBD1 13 TRBV6-4 - TRBJ2-3
TGCGCCAGCAGCCCGGGGACAGGGAACTATGGCTACACCTTC CASSPGTGNYGYTF TRBD1 14 TRBV5-1 - TRBJ1-2
TGTGCCAGCAGCTTGGGAGACAGGGGTGTTGGTGAGCAGTTCTTC CASSLGDRGVGEQFF TRBD1 15 TRBV5-6 few TRBJ2-1
TGCAGTGCTAGTCCAGGGGGGACCGAAAAACTGTTTTTT CSASPGGTEKLFF TRBD1 13 TRBV20-1 - TRBJ1-4
TGTGCCAGCAGTGAATATGGGGACAGGGCTTTCTTT CASSEYGDRAFF TRBD1 12 TRBV25-1 - TRBJ1-1
TGTGCCAGCAGCTTGGAGCAGGGAAATTCACCCCTCCACTTT CASSLEQGNSPLHF - 14 TRBV5-4 few TRBJ1-6
TGTGCCAGCAGCCCAAGTGTTAGGGGGGACACTGAAGCTTTCTTT CASSPSVRGDTEAFF - 15 TRBV4-2 many TRBJ1-1
TGTGCCAGCTCTACAGGGGATTCCACTGAAGCTTTCTTT CASSTGDSTEAFF TRBD1 13 TRBV18 - TRBJ1-1
TGTGCCAGCAGCCAAACGGGACCCCAAAACACCATATATTTT CASSQTGPQNTIYF - 14 TRBV3-1/TRBV3-2 - TRBJ1-3
TGTGCCAGTAGTAGGGGCAGTCAGAGGGATGAAAAACTGTTTTTT CASSRGSQRDEKLFF - 15 TRBV19 - TRBJ1-4
TGTGCCAGCAGCTATCTTTGGGCCGGGGAGCTGTTTTTT CASSYLWAGELFF - 13 TRBV5-5 - TRBJ2-2
TGCAGCGTTGAATTGGGGGCGAATGAGCAGTTCTTC CSVELGANEQFF - 12 TRBV29-1 - TRBJ2-1
TGTGCCAGCAGCCAAGCAGACAGGAACACTGAAGCTTTCTTT CASSQADRNTEAFF - 14 TRBV3-1/TRBV3-2 - TRBJ1-1
TGTGCCAGCAGCCTTAAACGGACAGGGGGCTCTGCAACTAATGAAAAACTGTTTTTT CASSLKRTGGSATNEKLFF TRBD1 19 TRBV5-5 - TRBJ1-4
TGCGCCAGCAGAGACACCTCTGGGGCCAACGTCCTGACTTTC CASRDTSGANVLTF - 14 TRBV5-1 - TRBJ2-6
TGTGCCAGCAGCTCCTACAGGGGCGCTAACTATGGCTACACCTTC CASSSYRGANYGYTF TRBD1 15 TRBV11-2 - TRBJ1-2
TGTGCCAGCAGCTTCTCGGCAGTTAACACCGGGGAGCTGTTTTTT CASSFSAVNTGELFF - 15 TRBV7-3 - TRBJ2-2
TGTGCCAGCATACGGTCATCTGGAAACACCATATATTTT CASIRSSGNTIYF - 13 TRBV12-3/TRBV12-4 - TRBJ1-3
TGTGCCAGCAGCCCCCTTAGGGGGAGGAGCACAGATACGCAGTATTTT CASSPLRGRSTDTQYF - 16 TRBV7-9 - TRBJ2-3
TGTGCCAGCAGCGTAGGGACTAGCGGTTACACCGGGGAGCTGTTTTTT CASSVGTSGYTGELFF TRBD2 16 TRBV9 - TRBJ2-2
TGTGCCAGTAGTATACGTCGGCCGAACTATGGCTACACCTTC CASSIRRPNYGYTF - 14 TRBV19 - TRBJ1-2
TGTGCCAGCAGCTTAGCGGGAAGTAGCGGCGCGGATACGCAGTATTTT CASSLAGSSGADTQYF - 16 TRBV7-2 - TRBJ2-3
TGTGCCAATAAAGGGGGCGCGGGATACGATCCGGGGGTGAACACTGAAGCTTTCTTT CANKGGAGYDPGVNTEAFF TRBD1 19 TRBV2 - TRBJ1-1
TGTGCCAGCAGCCAAGTCGGCAAGAACACTGAAGCTTTCTTT CASSQVGKNTEAFF - 14 TRBV3-1/TRBV3-2 - TRBJ1-1
TGTGCCAGCAGCTTAGGTCCGGTTATCTCTGGAAACACCATATATTTT CASSLGPVISGNTIYF - 16 TRBV7-2 - TRBJ1-3
TGTGCCAGCAGCCCACAGGGCTGGGCCGGGGATACGCAGTATTTT CASSPQGWAGDTQYF - 15 TRBV11-3 - TRBJ2-3
TGTGCCTGGAGTGTAAGGTCGAATCAGCCCCAGCATTTT CAWSVRSNQPQHF - 13 TRBV30 once TRBJ1-5
TGTGCCAGCAGTGAATTTATGGGGGCGCTTGAAAAACTGTTTTTT CASSEFMGALEKLFF - 15 TRBV25-1 - TRBJ1-4
TGCGCCAGCAGCTTGTCGACAGGGGGCGGTTATGGCTACACCTTC CASSLSTGGGYGYTF TRBD1 15 TRBV5-1 once TRBJ1-2
TGTGCCAGCAGTCTCACCGAAGACTATGGCTACACCTTC CASSLTEDYGYTF - 13 TRBV5-8 once TRBJ1-2
TGTGCCAGCAGCCAAGATTCGGACAGGGCAGGCGAGCAGTACTTC CASSQDSDRAGEQYF TRBD1 15 TRBV3-1/TRBV3-2 - TRBJ2-7
TGTGCCAGCAGCTTTACGCAGGGAGCTGAAGCTTTCTTT CASSFTQGAEAFF - 13 TRBV11-3 - TRBJ1-1
TGTGCCAGTAGTTTCCGACGGAGCAATCAGCCCCAGCATTTT CASSFRRSNQPQHF - 14 TRBV19 - TRBJ1-5
TGTGCCAGCACCGACAGGGGGCTGAGGAAGACCCAGTACTTC CASTDRGLRKTQYF TRBD1 14 TRBV28 once TRBJ2-5
TGTGCCAGCTCACCAAGTTCGGCAGCTGGAAACACCATATATTTT CASSPSSAAGNTIYF - 15 TRBV18 - TRBJ1-3
TGTGCCAGTAGGGGAGACTGGAGCTCCTACGAGCAGTACTTC CASRGDWSSYEQYF - 14 TRBV19 - TRBJ2-7
TGTGCTAGTGGTTTGGTCAGGGATTATGGAAACACCATATATTTT CASGLVRDYGNTIYF - 15 TRBV12-5 - TRBJ1-3
TGTGCCAGCAGTTTAACAGGGGGCGCAGGCGGCTACACCTTC CASSLTGGAGGYTF TRBD1 14 TRBV6-5 - TRBJ1-2
TGTGCCAGCAGCCGGAGCAAGAACACTGAAGCTTTCTTT CASSRSKNTEAFF - 13 TRBV9 - TRBJ1-1